The clone carrying this T cell receptor (beta chain) was found once. Its antigen is unknown. Treatment of the sample: some 19 received Ad26.COV2.S at low or high dose, single or two shots; several received placebo; per-sample allocation not given. It was on day 63 after the first vaccine or placebo injection that samples were taken. A Boston adult aged 18-55 years was the donor. Some clones are missing from TCRdb's copy, which holds only in-frame ones; the method was immunoSEQ multiplex PCR. The sample holds 350,000 to 450,000 clones, around 86% seen once. This sample stems from a study of Ad26.COV2.S vaccination and SARS-CoV-2 variants. Study in general: Trial arm assignment for the donor was COV1001 Ad26.COV2.S.

V was clipped by 7 bases and J by 2 bases, with 7 bases between them. The CDR3 extends over 12 amino acids. The germline gives CDR1 MNHEY, CDR2 SVGAGI. Overall study results and limits: Reportedly, spike-specific CD8+ and CD4+ T cell responses achieved substantial breadth once vaccination had taken place.

This rearrangement joins TRBV6-5 to TRBJ2-3, with D unresolved. This TCR derives from a person aged 18-65 years who received the Ad26.COV2.S COVID-19 vaccine or a placebo. This specimen was peripheral blood, taken in a trial of Ad26.COV2.S vaccine versus placebo. The CDR3 DNA follows: TGTGCCAGCACCTACTACACAGATACGCAGTATTTT. It encodes CASTYYTDTQYF.